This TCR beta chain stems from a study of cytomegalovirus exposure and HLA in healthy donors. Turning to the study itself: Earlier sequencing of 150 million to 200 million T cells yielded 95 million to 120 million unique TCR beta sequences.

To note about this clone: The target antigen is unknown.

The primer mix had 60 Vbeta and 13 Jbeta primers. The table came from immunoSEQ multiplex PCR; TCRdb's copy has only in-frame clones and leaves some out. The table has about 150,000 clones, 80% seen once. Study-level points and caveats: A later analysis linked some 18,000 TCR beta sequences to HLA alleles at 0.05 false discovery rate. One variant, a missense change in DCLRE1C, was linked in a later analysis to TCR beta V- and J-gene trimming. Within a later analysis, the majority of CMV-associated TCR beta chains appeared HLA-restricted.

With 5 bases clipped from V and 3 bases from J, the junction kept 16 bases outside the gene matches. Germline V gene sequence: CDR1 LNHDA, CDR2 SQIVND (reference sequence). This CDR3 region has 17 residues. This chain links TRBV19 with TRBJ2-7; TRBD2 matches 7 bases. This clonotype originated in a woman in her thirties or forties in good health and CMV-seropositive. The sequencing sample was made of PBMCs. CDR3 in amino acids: CASSPRTSPVVRYEQYF. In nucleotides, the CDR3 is TGTGCCAGTAGTCCTCGGACTAGTCCGGTCGTACGCTACGAGCAGTACTTC. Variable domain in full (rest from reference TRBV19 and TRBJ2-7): DGGITQSPKYLFRKEGQNVTLSCEQNLNHDAMYWYRQDPGQGLRLIYYSQIVNDFQKGDIAEGYSVSREKKESFPLTVTSAQKNPTAFYLCASSPRTSPVVRYEQYFGPGTRLTVT.